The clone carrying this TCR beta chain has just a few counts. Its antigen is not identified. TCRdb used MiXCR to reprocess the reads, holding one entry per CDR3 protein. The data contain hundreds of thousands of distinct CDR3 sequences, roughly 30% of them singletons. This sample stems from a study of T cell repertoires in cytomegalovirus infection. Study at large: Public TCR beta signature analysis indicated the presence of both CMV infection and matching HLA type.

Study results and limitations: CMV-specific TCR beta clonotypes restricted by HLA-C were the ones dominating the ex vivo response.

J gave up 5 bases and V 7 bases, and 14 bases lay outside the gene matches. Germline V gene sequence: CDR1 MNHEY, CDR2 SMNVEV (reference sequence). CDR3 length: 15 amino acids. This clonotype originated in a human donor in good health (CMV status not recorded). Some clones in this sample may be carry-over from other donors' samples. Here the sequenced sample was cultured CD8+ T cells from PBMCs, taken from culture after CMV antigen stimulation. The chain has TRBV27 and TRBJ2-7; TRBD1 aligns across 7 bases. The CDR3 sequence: CASNPLTGKRDEQYF. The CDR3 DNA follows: TGTGCCAGCAACCCACTGACAGGGAAAAGAGACGAGCAGTACTTC.